This T cell receptor beta chain was recorded in a study of vaccination and CD4 T cells after COVID-19. The wider study: Spike peptides, overlapping and drawn from SARS-CoV-2, HCoV-NL63, HCoV-OC43 and HCoV-229E, were used to stimulate cells.

As for treatment: roughly ten-day PBMC culture with coronavirus spike peptide pools or control peptides (ViraFEST assay). Germline assignment: CDR1 SEHNR and CDR2 FQNEAQ (reference sequence). V shed 8 bases and J shed 2 bases, with 18 bases lying between them. The CDR3 consists of 15 residues. Study observations and caveats: The study sampled relatively few convalescent patients and omitted early post-infection timepoints.

Scientists ran DNA taken from cultured CD4+ T cells through the Oncomine TCR Beta short-read assay for sequencing. One entry per CDR3 protein results from TCRdb running MiXCR on the PCR reads. The data show about 6,600 distinct CDR3 sequences, about 20% seen once. By share of the sample, this clonotype is medium-sized. What it binds is not known. The chain carries TRBV7-9 and TRBJ1-2, with D perhaps matching TRBD1 (5 bases). The sample consisted of CD4+ T cells from blood, cultured in vitro, taken after SARS-CoV-2 vaccination. This sequence originates from a human donor who had recovered from COVID-19. DNA of the CDR3: TGTGCCAGCCGTCCCAGGGCTGGGGGAAACTATGGCTACACCTTC. Translated, it gives CASRPRAGGNYGYTF. Looking up the rest from reference TRBV7-9 and TRBJ1-2 gives the full variable domain: DTGVSQNPRHKITKRGQNVTFRCDPISEHNRLYWYRQTLGQGPEFLTYFQNEAQLEKSRLLSDRFSAERPKGSFSTLEIQRTEQGDSAMYLCASRPRAGGNYGYTFGSGTRLTVV.